The 29 T cell receptor beta chains given below trace back to one sample, sequenced in a study of shared clonotypes between healthy human individuals. Using immunoSEQ multiplex PCR, the repertoire was profiled, and TCRdb retains in-frame clones only, with some absent. The table includes around 1,100,000 clones, roughly 80% detected once. The sequencing sample was made of memory CD4+ T cells from PBMCs. The subset denotes: CD45RA-negative fraction. The receptors come from a man aged 18 to 30 in good health. Some clones in this sample may be carry-over from other donors' samples.

The CDR3, as DNA: TGTGCCAGCAGTCTTGGGACTAGCGGAGTTAGCTCCTACAATGAGCAGTTCTTC. This sequence encodes CASSLGTSGVSSYNEQFF. V and J are TRBV28 and TRBJ2-1, with 11 bases that match TRBD2. CDR1 and CDR2 from the germline V gene are MDHEN and SYDVKM. The CDR3 is made up of 18 amino acids. V trimming: 5 bases; J trimming: 0 bases; junction bases outside the gene matches: 9. Using reference TRBV28 and TRBJ2-1 for the parts outside the CDR3, the full variable domain is DVKVTQSSRYLVKRTGEKVFLECVQDMDHENMFWYRQDPGLGLRLIYFSYDVKMKEKGDIPEGYSVSREKKERFSLILESASTNQTSMYLCASSLGTSGVSSYNEQFFGPGTRLTVL.

The sample holds a few counts of this clone. DNA of the CDR3: TGTGCCAGTAGTACCAAAGACAGGGCGAACACTGAAGCTTTCTTT. Translating it yields CASSTKDRANTEAFF. The chain recombines TRBV19 with TRBJ1-1; 7 bases line up with TRBD1. Germline trimming cut 4 bases from V and 1 base from J; bases unmatched to any gene: 6. The CDR3 extends over 15 amino acids. In germline, CDR1 is LNHDA, CDR2 SQIVND (reference sequence).

This chain uses TRBV20-1 with TRBJ2-1; D gene uncertain. CDR1 is DFQATT and CDR2 is SNEGSKA in the germline V gene (reference sequence). The V gene lost 4 bases and the J gene lost 14 bases, with 6 bases spanning the gap. The CDR3 runs 8 residues. CDR3 sequence: CSATNEFF. In nucleotides, the CDR3 is TGCAGTGCTACAAACGAGTTCTTC.

The chain combines TRBV27 with TRBJ1-5; TRBD1 is a possible D gene (5 bases). This CDR3 is built from 14 residues. Germline CDR1 is MNHEY and CDR2 is SMNVEV (reference sequence). The germline V and J ends were trimmed by 8 bases and 2 bases, with 13 bases remaining between them. CDR3 region: CASGLIRGNQPQHF. CDR3 nucleotide sequence: TGTGCCAGCGGACTTATCAGGGGCAATCAGCCCCAGCATTTT.

The V and J genes are TRBV18 and TRBJ2-5; TRBD2 is a possible D gene (5 bases). V lost 7 bases and J 1 base, leaving 10 bases between the germline ends. CDR3 length: 13 amino acids. CDR1 KGHSH and CDR2 LQKENI come from the germline V gene. CDR3 region: CASFGGGQETQYF. The CDR3 DNA reads TGTGCCAGCTTCGGAGGTGGCCAAGAGACCCAGTACTTC.

As to this clone: A much bigger clone sits one base away, suggesting this may be a read error. This chain links TRBV4-1 with TRBJ2-7, with TRBD2 identical over 10 bases. This CDR3 comprises 14 residues. The germline CDR1 and CDR2 sequences are MGHRA and YSYEKL. With 6 bases clipped from V and 7 bases from J, the junction kept 9 bases outside the gene matches. The CDR3 spells CASRPRVAGGEQYF. CDR3 bases: TGCGCCAGCAGGCCCCGGGTAGCGGGAGGTGAGCAGTACTTC.

The V gene is TRBV18, the J gene TRBJ1-2; 9 bases map to TRBD1. The CDR3 is 15 residues long. The germline V gene encodes CDR1 KGHSH and CDR2 LQKENI. Trimming took 3 bases from V and 7 from J; bases not matched to a gene: 9. In DNA form, the CDR3 reads TGTGCCAGCTCACCTGAGGCCGGGACAGGGAGTGGCTACACCTTC. This encodes CASSPEAGTGSGYTF.

The rearrangement uses TRBV2 and TRBJ2-5; D is undetermined. Germline-derived CDR1 and CDR2 are SNHLY and FYNNEI. The V end lost 6 bases, the J end lost 1 base, and 12 bases lay between the germline ends. The CDR3 covers 14 residues. The CDR3 region is CASRDRTIQETQYF. CDR3 bases: TGTGCCAGCAGGGACCGCACCATCCAAGAGACCCAGTACTTC.

This clone appeared once. The rearrangement joins TRBV2 to TRBJ2-2; D is unclear. The germline CDR1 and CDR2 sequences are SNHLY and FYNNEI. Trimming removed 7 bases at V and 6 bases at J, with 12 bases between. The CDR3 sequence is 13 residues long. The CDR3 region has the DNA TGTGCCAGCATCATCCTACCTGCCGGGGAGCTGTTTTTT. Protein: CASIILPAGELFF.

The chain couples TRBV5-4 to TRBJ2-5; 8 bases are shared with TRBD2. Germline loops: CDR1 SGHNT, CDR2 YYREEE (reference sequence). The CDR3 totals 14 residues. The trim removed 4 bases at V and 5 bases at J, leaving 7 bases unmatched. The CDR3 protein is CASSPTGGEETQYF. In nucleotides, the CDR3 is TGTGCCAGCAGCCCTACCGGGGGGGAGGAGACCCAGTACTTC.

The CDR3 reads CASSPSGGGPYEQYF. Here the CDR3 DNA reads TGTGCCAGCTCACCATCTGGGGGGGGACCCTACGAGCAGTACTTC. The rearrangement joins TRBV18 to TRBJ2-7, with TRBD2 matching 7 bases. The CDR3 is 15 residues long. Germline CDR1 is KGHSH and CDR2 is LQKENI. Trimming cost V 2 bases and J 2 bases; bases outside gene matches: 6. Looking up the rest from reference TRBV18 and TRBJ2-7 gives the full variable domain: NAGVMQNPRHLVRRRGQEARLRCSPMKGHSHVYWYRQLPEEGLKFMVYLQKENIIDESGMPKERFSAEFPKEGPSILRIQQVVRGDSAAYFCASSPSGGGPYEQYFGPGTRLTVT.

The chain employs TRBV5-4 and TRBJ2-3, with 9 bases fitting TRBD2. The CDR3 extends over 18 amino acids. CDR1 and CDR2 (germline): SGHNT, YYREEE (reference sequence). The trim removed 3 bases at V and 2 bases at J, leaving 13 bases unmatched. CDR3 protein: CASSWGLAGALVTDTQYF. Here the CDR3 DNA reads TGTGCCAGCAGCTGGGGGTTAGCGGGAGCCTTAGTCACAGATACGCAGTATTTT.

The chain uses TRBV28 and TRBJ1-1; D gene unclear. The V end lost 6 bases, the J end lost 9 bases, and 23 bases lay between the germline ends. Per germline, CDR1 MDHEN and CDR2 SYDVKM. The CDR3 totals 15 residues. The CDR3 reads CASRSGGSSQRKAFF. The CDR3 DNA follows: TGTGCCAGCAGGTCCGGTGGGTCCTCGCAGCGGAAAGCTTTCTTT.

This clone was found a few times. The chain carries TRBV11-3 and TRBJ1-1, with D hard to call. Trimming took off 5 bases at V and 0 bases at J, with 7 bases between the two ends. CDR3 length equals 13 residues. The germline gives CDR1 SGHNT, CDR2 YENEEA. As DNA, the CDR3 is TGTGCCAGCAGCGCGGAGGTGAACACTGAAGCTTTCTTT. This sequence encodes CASSAEVNTEAFF.

The chain has TRBV7-9 and TRBJ2-5, with TRBD2 matching 7 bases. V lost 4 bases and J lost 5; bases outside the gene matches: 10. Germline V gives CDR1 SEHNR, CDR2 FQNEAQ (reference sequence). The CDR3 runs 15 residues. CDR3 bases: TGTGCCAGCAGCTACTACCGGGACTACCCGGAGACCCAGTACTTC. It translates to CASSYYRDYPETQYF.

This clone has just a few counts. This chain uses TRBV5-1 with TRBJ2-3; a weak D match, TRBD2 (6 bases). The V end was cut by 0 bases, the J end by 0 bases, with 11 bases between. CDR1 and CDR2 from the germline V gene are SGHRS and YFSETQ. This CDR3 comprises 16 residues. This chain's CDR3 is CASSLAGSTSTDTQYF. The CDR3 DNA reads TGCGCCAGCAGCTTGGCCGGGAGTACTAGCACAGATACGCAGTATTTT.

The gene calls are TRBV29-1 and TRBJ2-3, with 8 bases identical to TRBD2. Germline CDR1 is SQVTM and CDR2 is ANQGSEA. The CDR3 covers 14 residues. V dropped 1 base and J dropped 1; count of bases not matched to a gene: 1. CDR3 DNA sequence: TGCAGCGTTGAAGTGCGGGAGGGCACAGATACGCAGTATTTT. Its protein is CSVEVREGTDTQYF.

This chain uses TRBV5-1 with TRBJ2-1; TRBD2 agrees at 11 bases. The germline V gene has CDR1 SGHRS and CDR2 YFSETQ. The CDR3 runs to 13 residues. Unmatched junction bases numbered 8, after V lost 4 bases and J lost 14 bases. The CDR3 loop reads CASSPSTSGSEFF. CDR3 nucleotide sequence: TGCGCCAGCAGCCCTAGCACTAGCGGGAGTGAGTTCTTC.

The chain recombines TRBV7-2 with TRBJ2-1, with unresolved D. V was cut by 1 base and J by 5 bases, with 6 bases left in between. The CDR3 has 13 amino acids. Germline V lookup: CDR1 SGHTA, CDR2 FQGNSA. The CDR3, as DNA: TGTGCCAGCAGCTTAGACCGGCACAATGAGCAGTTCTTC. Translating gives CASSLDRHNEQFF.

The CDR3 coding sequence is TGCGCCAGCAGCCAAGGGCAAGGTTGGGATCAGCCCCAGCATTTT. It is translated as CASSQGQGWDQPQHF. J is TRBJ1-5 and V is TRBV4-1; D call uncertain. The CDR3 is 15 amino acids. The ends were cut back, 1 base at V and 5 bases at J, with 12 bases in the middle. Germline assignment: CDR1 MGHRA and CDR2 YSYEKL.

The chain employs TRBV6-5 and TRBJ1-3; D not certain. V was shortened by 6 bases and J by 4 bases, with 10 bases between the two germline ends. The length of the CDR3 is 13 residues. Germline V gene data show CDR1 as MNHEY and CDR2 as SVGAGI. As DNA, the CDR3 is TGTGCCAGCAGGAAGGCAGAGGGAAACACCATATATTTT. Amino acids: CASRKAEGNTIYF.

This clone is a singleton in its sample. This is likely an artifact of a read error, given a far larger clone one base away. The CDR3 region has the DNA TGCGCCAGCAGCTTGGCTCCTAGCGGGAGTAGGGAGCAGTACTTC. Translating it yields CASSLAPSGSREQYF. The chain combines TRBV5-1 with TRBJ2-7; 10 bases are shared with TRBD2. This CDR3 spans 15 amino acids. From germline, CDR1 is SGHRS and CDR2 YFSETQ. J was trimmed by 7 bases and V by 0 bases; bases with no gene match: 7. The full variable domain, its missing parts supplied by reference TRBV5-1 and TRBJ2-7, is KAGVTQTPRYLIKTRGQQVTLSCSPISGHRSVSWYQQTPGQGLQFLFEYFSETQRNKGNFPGRFSGRQFSNSRSEMNVSTLELGDSALYLCASSLAPSGSREQYFGPGTRLTVT.

The table lists this clone with a count of one. This rearrangement joins TRBV29-1 to TRBJ2-7; TRBD1 matches 9 bases. CDR3 length: 14 residues. The V gene's germline CDR1 is SQVTM and CDR2 ANQGSEA. V shed 4 bases and J 7 bases; nucleotides not matched to a gene: 11. The CDR3 nucleotides are TGCAGCGTTGGCGGGTACAGGACAGGGGAGGAGCAGTACTTC. Its translation is CSVGGYRTGEEQYF.

The gene calls are TRBV7-2 and TRBJ2-5; 9 bases align to TRBD1. The V segment lost 4 bases and the J segment 3 bases; nucleotides outside the gene matches: 6. Germline V CDR1 and CDR2: SGHTA, FQGNSA. The CDR3 is 15 amino acids. CDR3 in DNA: TGTGCCAGCAGCTCCGGGACAGGGCAAAAAGAGACCCAGTACTTC. Its protein is CASSSGTGQKETQYF.

This clone was detected once. The rearrangement uses TRBV9 and TRBJ2-1; D is unresolved. The CDR3 consists of 16 residues. V was trimmed by 4 bases and J by 0 bases, leaving 14 bases between them. Germline V gene data show CDR1 as SGDLS and CDR2 as YYNGEE. The CDR3: CASSKRYTPSYNEQFF. The CDR3 DNA follows: TGTGCCAGCAGCAAACGCTACACCCCCTCCTACAATGAGCAGTTCTTC.

The chain employs TRBV5-1 and TRBJ2-3; maybe TRBD2 (5 bases). Trimming removed 4 bases from V and 0 bases from J, with 12 bases in between. Germline V gene lookup returns CDR1 SGHRS and CDR2 YFSETQ. This CDR3 has 15 residues. The CDR3 DNA reads as TGCGCCAGCAGCGGAGGACGGACTAGCACAGATACGCAGTATTTT. This codes for CASSGGRTSTDTQYF.

This clone was detected a few times. The rearrangement uses TRBV27 and TRBJ2-2; TRBD2 matches at 11 bases. Germline CDR1 MNHEY, CDR2 SMNVEV (reference sequence). With 2 bases clipped from V and 5 bases from J, the junction kept 7 bases outside the gene matches. The CDR3 covers 17 residues. This chain's CDR3 is CASSLRGTSGWTGELFF. The CDR3 nucleotides read TGTGCCAGCAGTTTACGAGGGACTAGCGGATGGACCGGGGAGCTGTTTTTT.

The CDR3, as DNA: TGTGCCAGTAGTATAAGGCAGGCAAACTATGGCTACACCTTC. It codes for CASSIRQANYGYTF. The rearrangement uses TRBV19 and TRBJ1-2; no definite D call. The CDR3 is 14 residues long. Trimming took 2 bases from V and 2 from J, leaving 9 bases between them. Germline-derived CDR1 and CDR2 are LNHDA and SQIVND (reference sequence).

The V call is TRBV5-1, the J call TRBJ2-4, with 9 bases lining up with TRBD1. From germline, CDR1 is SGHRS and CDR2 YFSETQ. J lost 3 bases, V lost 0 bases, and 7 bases had no gene match. The CDR3 extends over 17 amino acids. The CDR3 spells CASSLANRGRGKNIQYF. In DNA form, the CDR3 reads TGCGCCAGCAGCTTGGCCAACAGGGGGCGAGGCAAAAACATTCAGTACTTC. The variable domain in full, completed from reference TRBV5-1 and TRBJ2-4, reads KAGVTQTPRYLIKTRGQQVTLSCSPISGHRSVSWYQQTPGQGLQFLFEYFSETQRNKGNFPGRFSGRQFSNSRSEMNVSTLELGDSALYLCASSLANRGRGKNIQYFGAGTRLSVL.